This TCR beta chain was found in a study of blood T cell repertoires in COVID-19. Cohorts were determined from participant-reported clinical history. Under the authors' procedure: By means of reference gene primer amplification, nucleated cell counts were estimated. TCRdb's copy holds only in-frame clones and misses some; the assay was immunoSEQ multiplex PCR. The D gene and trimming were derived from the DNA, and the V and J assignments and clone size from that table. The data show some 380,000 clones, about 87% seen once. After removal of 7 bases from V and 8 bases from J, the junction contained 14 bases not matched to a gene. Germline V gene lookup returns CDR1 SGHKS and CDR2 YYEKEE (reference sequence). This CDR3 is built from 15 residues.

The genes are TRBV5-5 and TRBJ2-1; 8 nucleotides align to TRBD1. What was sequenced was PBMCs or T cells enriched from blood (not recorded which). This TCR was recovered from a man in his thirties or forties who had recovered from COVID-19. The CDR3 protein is CASSTPHTGGHEQFF. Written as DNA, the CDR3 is TGTGCCAGCTCCACCCCACACACAGGGGGTCATGAGCAGTTCTTC.